This T cell receptor beta chain emerged from a study of cytomegalovirus exposure and HLA in healthy donors. Assay: immunoSEQ multiplex PCR; the TCRdb copy retains only in-frame clones and omits some. Among tens of thousands of clones, approximately 94% were seen once, and the ten largest hold about 1.9%. The length of the CDR3 is 13 residues. Germline V lookup: CDR1 SGHNT, CDR2 YYREEE (reference sequence). Deletions cut 4 bases from V and 3 bases from J, with 8 bases between. The sample was PBMCs. The receptor was derived from a woman aged 18-30 years in good health and CMV-seropositive. This chain joins TRBV5-4 and TRBJ2-1; D unresolved. CDR3 region: CASSPGFYNEQFF. The CDR3 coding sequence is TGTGCCAGCAGCCCCGGGTTCTACAATGAGCAGTTCTTC. The entire variable domain, with the rest obtained from reference TRBV5-4 and TRBJ2-1, is as follows: ETGVTQSPTHLIKTRGQQVTLRCSSQSGHNTVSWYQQALGQGPQFIFQYYREEENGRGNFPPRFSGLQFPNYSSELNVNALELDDSALYLCASSPGFYNEQFFGPGTRLTVL.